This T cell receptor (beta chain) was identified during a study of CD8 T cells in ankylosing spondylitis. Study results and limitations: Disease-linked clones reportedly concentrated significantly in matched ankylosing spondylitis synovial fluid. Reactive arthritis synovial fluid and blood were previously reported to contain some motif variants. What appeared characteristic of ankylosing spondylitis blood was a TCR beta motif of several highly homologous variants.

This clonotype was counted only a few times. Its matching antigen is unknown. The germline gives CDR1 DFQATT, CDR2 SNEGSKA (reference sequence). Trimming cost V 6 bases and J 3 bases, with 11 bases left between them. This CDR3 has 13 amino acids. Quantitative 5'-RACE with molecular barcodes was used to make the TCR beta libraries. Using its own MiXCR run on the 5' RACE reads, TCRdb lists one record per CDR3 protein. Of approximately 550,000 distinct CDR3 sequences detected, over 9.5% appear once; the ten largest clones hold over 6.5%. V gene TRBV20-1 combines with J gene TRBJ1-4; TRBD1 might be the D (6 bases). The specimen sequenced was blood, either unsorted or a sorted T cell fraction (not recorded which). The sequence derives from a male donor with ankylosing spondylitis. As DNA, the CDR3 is TGCAGTGCCTCAGGGGAATCTAATGAAAAACTGTTTTTT. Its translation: CSASGESNEKLFF.